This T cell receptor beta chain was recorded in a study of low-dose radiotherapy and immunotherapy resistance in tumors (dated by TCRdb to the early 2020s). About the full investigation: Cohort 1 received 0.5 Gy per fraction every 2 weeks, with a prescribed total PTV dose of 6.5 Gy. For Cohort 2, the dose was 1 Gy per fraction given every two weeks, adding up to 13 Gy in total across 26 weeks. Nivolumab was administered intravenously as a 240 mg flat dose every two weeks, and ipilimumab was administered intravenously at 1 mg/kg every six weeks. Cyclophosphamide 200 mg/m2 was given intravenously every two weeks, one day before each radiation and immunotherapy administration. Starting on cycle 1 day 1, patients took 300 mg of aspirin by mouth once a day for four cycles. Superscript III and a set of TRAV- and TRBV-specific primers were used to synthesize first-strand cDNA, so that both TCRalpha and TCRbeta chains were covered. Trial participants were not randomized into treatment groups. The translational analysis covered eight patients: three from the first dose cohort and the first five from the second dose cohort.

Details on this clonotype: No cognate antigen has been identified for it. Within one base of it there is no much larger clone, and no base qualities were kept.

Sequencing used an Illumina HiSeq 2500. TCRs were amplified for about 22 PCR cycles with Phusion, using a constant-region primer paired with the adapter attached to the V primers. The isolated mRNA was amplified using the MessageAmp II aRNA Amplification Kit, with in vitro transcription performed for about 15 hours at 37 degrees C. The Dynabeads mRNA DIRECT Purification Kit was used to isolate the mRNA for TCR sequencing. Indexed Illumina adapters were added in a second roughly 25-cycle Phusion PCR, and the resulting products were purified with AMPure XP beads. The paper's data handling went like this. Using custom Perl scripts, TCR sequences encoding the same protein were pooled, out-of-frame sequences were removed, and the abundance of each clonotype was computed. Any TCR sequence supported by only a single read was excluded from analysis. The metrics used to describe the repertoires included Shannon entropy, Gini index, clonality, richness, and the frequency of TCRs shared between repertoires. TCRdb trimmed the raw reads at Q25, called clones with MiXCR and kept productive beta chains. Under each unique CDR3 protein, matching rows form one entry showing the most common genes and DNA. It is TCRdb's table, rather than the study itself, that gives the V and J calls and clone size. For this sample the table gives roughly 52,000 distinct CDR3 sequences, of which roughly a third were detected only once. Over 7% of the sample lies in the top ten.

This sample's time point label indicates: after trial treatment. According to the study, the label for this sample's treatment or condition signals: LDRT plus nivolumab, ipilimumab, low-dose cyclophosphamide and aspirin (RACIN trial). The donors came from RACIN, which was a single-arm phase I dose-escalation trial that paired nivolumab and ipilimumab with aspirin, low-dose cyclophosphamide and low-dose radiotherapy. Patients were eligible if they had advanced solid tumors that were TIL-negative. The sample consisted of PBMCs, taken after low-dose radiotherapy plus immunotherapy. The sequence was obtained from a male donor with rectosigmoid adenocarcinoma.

The DNA reads as follows: TGTGCCAGTAGTATTAGACGCCCAGGGGCAGATACGCAGTATTTT. It is translated as CASSIRRPGADTQYF. Here the chain combines TRBV19 and TRBJ2-3; the D region possibly corresponds to TRBD1 (6 bases align). V and J are truncated by 3 bases and 4 bases respectively, leaving an intervening sequence of 14 bases. The CDR3 starts with the cysteine, ends with the phenylalanine, and has 15 residues. CDR3 DNA only is kept here, 45 bases in frame from base 1. CDR1 and CDR2 are read off the germline V gene (reference sequence) as LNHDA and SQIVND.